These 14 T cell receptor beta chains were all obtained from the same sample, sequenced in a study of tumor-infiltrating lymphocytes in localized non-small cell lung cancer. Here immunoSEQ multiplex PCR was the method, and the copy in TCRdb shows in-frame clones only, minus some. Of 9,500 to 15,000 clones listed, 80% are singletons. The sequenced sample consisted of lung tumor tissue. The receptors were sampled from a human donor with non-small cell lung cancer.

J is TRBJ1-2 and V is TRBV7-2, with 8 nucleotides matching TRBD1. Germline V lookup: CDR1 SGHTA, CDR2 FQGNSA. J was trimmed by 8 bases and V by 1 base; bases with no gene match: 3. CDR3 length: 13 amino acids. Here the CDR3 reads CASSLVQGGGYTF. CDR3 nucleotides: TGTGCCAGCAGCTTAGTACAGGGGGGAGGCTACACCTTC.

This clone came up a few times. This chain links TRBV4-2 with TRBJ2-1, with a tentative D call TRBD2 (5 bases). The CDR3 is made up of 13 amino acids. Germline CDR1 and CDR2: LGHNA and YNFKEQ. V shed 4 bases and J shed 7 bases, with 11 bases lying between them. The CDR3 here is CASSRERQNEQFF. Written as DNA, the CDR3 is TGTGCCAGCAGCCGCGAGCGGCAAAATGAGCAGTTCTTC.

The V call is TRBV29-1, the J call TRBJ1-2, with D possibly TRBD1 on 6 matching bases. The CDR3 has 11 amino acids. V dropped 4 bases and J dropped 4 bases, with 7 bases sitting between them. Germline assignment: CDR1 SQVTM and CDR2 ANQGSEA. The chain's CDR3 is CSVVQGYGYTF. CDR3 DNA: TGCAGCGTTGTACAGGGCTATGGCTACACCTTC.

This sequence joins TRBV10-3 and TRBJ2-5; possible D gene TRBD2, 6 bases. Germline-derived CDR1 and CDR2 are ENHRY and SYGVKD. The CDR3 has 14 residues. V was clipped by 4 bases and J by 5 bases, with 14 bases between them. CDR3 DNA sequence: TGTGCCATCAGTGGGGAGGATTGGACTGAGACCCAGTACTTC. Amino acid sequence: CAISGEDWTETQYF.

V usage is TRBV2 and J usage is TRBJ2-3; D perhaps matches TRBD1 (6 bases). Trimming cost V 4 bases and J 6 bases, with 17 bases left between them. Germline loops: CDR1 SNHLY, CDR2 FYNNEI. The CDR3 covers 15 residues. CDR3 residues: CASSGGFGGVDTQYF. In DNA, the CDR3 is TGTGCCAGCAGTGGGGGATTTGGGGGCGTGGATACGCAGTATTTT.

This clone is labeled medium-sized. Other DNA sequences from this sample encode an identical CDR3 as well. This chain links TRBV12-5 with TRBJ2-2; D unresolved. This CDR3 has 14 residues. Germline assignment: CDR1 LGHNT and CDR2 FRNRAP. The V end was cut by 6 bases, the J end by 0 bases, with 8 bases between. CDR3 nucleotide sequence: TGTGCTAGTGGGCTGGCCTCGAACACCGGGGAGCTGTTTTTT. This encodes CASGLASNTGELFF.

This sequence joins TRBV4-1 and TRBJ1-1; D is uncertain. The CDR3 covers 18 residues. Looked up from germline, CDR1 is MGHRA and CDR2 is YSYEKL. Deletions cut 1 base from V and 0 bases from J, with 18 bases between. CDR3 bases: TGCGCCAGCAGCCAAGGTTCGGTAGGCTGGGGTTTGAACACTGAAGCTTTCTTT. It encodes CASSQGSVGWGLNTEAFF.

This clone occurred a few times. The chain uses TRBV5-1 and TRBJ1-2, with TRBD1 identical over 7 bases. Germline V gives CDR1 SGHRS, CDR2 YFSETQ. With V trimmed by 3 bases and J by 3 bases, 11 bases remained unmatched. The CDR3 has 16 amino acids. This CDR3 is CASSSARDSYDYGYTF. The CDR3 bases are TGCGCCAGCAGCTCGGCCCGGGACAGTTATGACTATGGCTACACCTTC.

This chain uses TRBV5-1 with TRBJ1-1; D may be TRBD1 (6 bases). Germline CDR1 reads SGHRS; CDR2 reads YFSETQ. CDR3 length: 12 residues. V was trimmed by 5 bases and J by 7 bases, leaving 12 bases between them. CDR3 coding DNA: TGCGCCAGCAGTTACGGACAGAGTGAAGCTTTCTTT. It codes for CASSYGQSEAFF.

The chain uses TRBV6-5 and TRBJ1-5; TRBD1 matches 8 bases. The CDR3 loop spans 12 amino acids. Per the germline V gene, CDR1 is MNHEY and CDR2 is SVGAGI. Losses at the gene ends were 6 bases for V and 9 bases for J; bases not matched to a gene: 4. CDR3 coding DNA: TGTGCCAGCAGGGGGACAGGTGGGCCCCAGCATTTT. Translated: CASRGTGGPQHF.

The chain couples TRBV6-1 to TRBJ1-5; D is unresolved. In germline, CDR1 is MNHNS, CDR2 SASEGT. V was shortened by 3 bases and J by 7 bases, with 16 bases between the two germline ends. The CDR3 contains 15 residues. The DNA for the CDR3 is TGTGCCAGCAGTGAGTTCTGGGAAACCGGACAGCCCCAGCATTTT. Translation: CASSEFWETGQPQHF.

This chain connects TRBV2 to TRBJ1-5, with no clear D. The germline V gene has CDR1 SNHLY and CDR2 FYNNEI. The CDR3 has 16 residues. The V gene lost 5 bases and the J gene lost 7 bases, with 21 bases spanning the gap. Here the CDR3 DNA reads TGTGCCAGCAGTCTCAATCCGGGAAGCTCCCGACAGCCCCAGCATTTT. Its translation: CASSLNPGSSRQPQHF.

The chain is built from TRBV30 and TRBJ1-6, with TRBD1 matching 7 bases. Germline CDR1 is GTSNPN and CDR2 is SVGIG (reference sequence). The CDR3 has 17 amino acids. The V and J ends lost 8 bases and 0 bases, in that order; junction bases with no gene match: 13. For the CDR3, the DNA is TGTGCCGGGGATAACCCGACAGGGAGCTCCTATAATTCACCCCTCCACTTT. Translating it yields CAGDNPTGSSYNSPLHF.

The chain has TRBV2 and TRBJ2-7, with TRBD1 matching 9 bases. Trimming removed 5 bases from V and 10 bases from J; junction bases left unmatched: 12. CDR1 is SNHLY, CDR2 FYNNEI, per germline. This CDR3 has 14 residues. The CDR3 DNA follows: TGTGCCAGCAGTAAACGGGACAGGGTCTCTCCTCAGTACTTC. It encodes CASSKRDRVSPQYF.